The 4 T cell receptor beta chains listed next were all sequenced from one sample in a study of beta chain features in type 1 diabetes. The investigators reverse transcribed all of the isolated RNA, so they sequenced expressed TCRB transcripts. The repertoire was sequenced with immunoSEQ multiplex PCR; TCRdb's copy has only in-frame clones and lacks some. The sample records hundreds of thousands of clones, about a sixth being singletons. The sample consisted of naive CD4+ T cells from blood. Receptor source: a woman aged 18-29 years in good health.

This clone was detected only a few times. The CDR3, as DNA: TGTGCCAGCAGCCGAACCGCCCTTGGGGGAGAGACCCAGTACTTC. This gives the protein CASSRTALGGETQYF. The genes are TRBV6-1 and TRBJ2-5, with D possibly being TRBD1 or TRBD2 (5 bases each). The CDR3 contains 15 residues. Per the germline V gene, CDR1 is MNHNS and CDR2 is SASEGT. Deletions cut 6 bases from V and 4 bases from J, with 18 bases between.

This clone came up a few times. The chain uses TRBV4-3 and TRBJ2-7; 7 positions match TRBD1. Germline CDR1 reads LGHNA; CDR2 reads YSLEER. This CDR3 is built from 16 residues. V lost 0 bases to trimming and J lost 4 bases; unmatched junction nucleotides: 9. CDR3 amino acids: CASSQESGTAGYEQYF. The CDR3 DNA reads TGCGCCAGCAGCCAAGAATCCGGGACAGCAGGTTACGAGCAGTACTTC.

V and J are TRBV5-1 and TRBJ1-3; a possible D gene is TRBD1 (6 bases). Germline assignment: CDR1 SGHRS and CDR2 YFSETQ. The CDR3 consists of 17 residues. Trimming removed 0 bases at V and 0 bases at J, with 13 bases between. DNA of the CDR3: TGCGCCAGCAGCTTGGAGTATACAGGGAGCTCTGGAAACACCATATATTTT. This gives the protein CASSLEYTGSSGNTIYF. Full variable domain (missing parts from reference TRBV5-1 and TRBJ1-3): KAGVTQTPRYLIKTRGQQVTLSCSPISGHRSVSWYQQTPGQGLQFLFEYFSETQRNKGNFPGRFSGRQFSNSRSEMNVSTLELGDSALYLCASSLEYTGSSGNTIYFGEGSWLTVV.

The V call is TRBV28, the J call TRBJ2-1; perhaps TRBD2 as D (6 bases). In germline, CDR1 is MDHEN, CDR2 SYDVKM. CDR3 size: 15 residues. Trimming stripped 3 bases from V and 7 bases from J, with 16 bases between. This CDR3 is CASSFWGGGINEQFF. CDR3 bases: TGTGCCAGCAGTTTTTGGGGAGGCGGGATAAATGAGCAGTTCTTC.